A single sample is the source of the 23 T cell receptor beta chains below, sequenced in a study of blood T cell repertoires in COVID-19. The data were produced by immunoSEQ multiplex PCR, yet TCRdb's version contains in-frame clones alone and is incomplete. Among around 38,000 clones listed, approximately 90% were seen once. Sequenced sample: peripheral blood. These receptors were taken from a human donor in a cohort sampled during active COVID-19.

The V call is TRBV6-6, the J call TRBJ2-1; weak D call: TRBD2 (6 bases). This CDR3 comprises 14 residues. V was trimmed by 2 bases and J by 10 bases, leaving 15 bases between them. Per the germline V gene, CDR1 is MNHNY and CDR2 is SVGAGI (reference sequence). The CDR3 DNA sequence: TGTGCCAGCAGTTACCGGTCGGGGGAAGGAGAGCAGTTCTTC. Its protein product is CASSYRSGEGEQFF.

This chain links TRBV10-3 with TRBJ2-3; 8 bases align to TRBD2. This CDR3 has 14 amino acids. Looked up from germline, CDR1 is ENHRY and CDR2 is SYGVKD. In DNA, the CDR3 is TGTGCGGGGAGGCGGCGGGGGGCCGAAGATACGCAGTATTTT. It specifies CAGRRRGAEDTQYF.

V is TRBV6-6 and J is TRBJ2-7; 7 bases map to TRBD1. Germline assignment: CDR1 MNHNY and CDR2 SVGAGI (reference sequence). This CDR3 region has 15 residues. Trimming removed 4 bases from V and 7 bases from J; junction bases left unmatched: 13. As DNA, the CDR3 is TGTGCCAGCAGTTCCCCCGACAGGGCTGATCGGGAGCAGTACTTC. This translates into CASSSPDRADREQYF.

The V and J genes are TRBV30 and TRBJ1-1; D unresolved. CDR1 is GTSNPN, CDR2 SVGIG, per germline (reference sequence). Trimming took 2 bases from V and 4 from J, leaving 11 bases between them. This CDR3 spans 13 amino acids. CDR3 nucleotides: TGTGCCTGGAGTACCCAGGTTGGCACTGAAGCTTTCTTT. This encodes CAWSTQVGTEAFF.

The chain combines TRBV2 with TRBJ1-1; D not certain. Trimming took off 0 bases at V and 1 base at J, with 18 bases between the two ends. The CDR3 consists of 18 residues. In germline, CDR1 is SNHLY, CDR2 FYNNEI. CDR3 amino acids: CASSEALPQAASNTEAFF. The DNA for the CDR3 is TGTGCCAGCAGTGAAGCCCTGCCGCAGGCCGCTTCGAACACTGAAGCTTTCTTT.

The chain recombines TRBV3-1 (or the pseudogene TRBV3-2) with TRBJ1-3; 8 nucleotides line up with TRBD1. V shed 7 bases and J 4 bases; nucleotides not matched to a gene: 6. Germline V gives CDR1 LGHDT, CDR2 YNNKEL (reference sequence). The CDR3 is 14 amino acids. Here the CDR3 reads CASTETGGGNTIYF. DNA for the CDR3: TGTGCCAGCACCGAAACAGGGGGGGGAAACACCATATATTTT.

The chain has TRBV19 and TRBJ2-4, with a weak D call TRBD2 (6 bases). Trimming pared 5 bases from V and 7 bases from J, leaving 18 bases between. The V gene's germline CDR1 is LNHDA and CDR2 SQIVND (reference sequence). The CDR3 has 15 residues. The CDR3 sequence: CASSLSGLAGNIQYF. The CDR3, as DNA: TGTGCCAGTAGTCTGTCGGGACTGGCAGGGAACATTCAGTACTTC.

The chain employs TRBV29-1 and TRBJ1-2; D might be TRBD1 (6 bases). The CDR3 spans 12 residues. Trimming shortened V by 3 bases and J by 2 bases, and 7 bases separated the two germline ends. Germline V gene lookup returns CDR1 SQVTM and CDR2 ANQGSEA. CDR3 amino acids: CSVDRGNYGYTF. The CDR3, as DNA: TGCAGCGTTGACAGGGGAAACTATGGCTACACCTTC.

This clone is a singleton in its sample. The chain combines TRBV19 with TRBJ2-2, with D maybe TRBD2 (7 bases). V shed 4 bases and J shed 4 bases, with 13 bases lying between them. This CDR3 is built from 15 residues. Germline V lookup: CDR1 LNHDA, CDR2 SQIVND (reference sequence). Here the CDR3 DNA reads TGTGCCAGTAGTAACTTGGGAGGGGGCACCGGGGAGCTGTTTTTT. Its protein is CASSNLGGGTGELFF.

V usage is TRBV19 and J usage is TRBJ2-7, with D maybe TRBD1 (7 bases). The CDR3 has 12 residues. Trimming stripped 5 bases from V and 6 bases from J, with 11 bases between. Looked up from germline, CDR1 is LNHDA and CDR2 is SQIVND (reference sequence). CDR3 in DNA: TGTGCCAGTAGTTCCCAGGGGGGCGAGCAGTACTTC. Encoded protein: CASSSQGGEQYF. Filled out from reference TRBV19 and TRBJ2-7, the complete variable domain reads DGGITQSPKYLFRKEGQNVTLSCEQNLNHDAMYWYRQDPGQGLRLIYYSQIVNDFQKGDIAEGYSVSREKKESFPLTVTSAQKNPTAFYLCASSSQGGEQYFGPGTRLTVT.

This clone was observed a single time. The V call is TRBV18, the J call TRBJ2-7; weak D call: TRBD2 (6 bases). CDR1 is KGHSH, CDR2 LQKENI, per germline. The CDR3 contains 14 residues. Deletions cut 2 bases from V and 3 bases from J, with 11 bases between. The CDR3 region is CASSPGTEYYEQYF. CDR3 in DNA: TGTGCCAGCTCACCAGGGACTGAGTACTACGAGCAGTACTTC.

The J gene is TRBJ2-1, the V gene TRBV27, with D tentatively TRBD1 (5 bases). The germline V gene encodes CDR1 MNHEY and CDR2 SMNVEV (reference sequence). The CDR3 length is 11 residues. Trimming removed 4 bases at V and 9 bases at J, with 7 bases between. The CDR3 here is CASSSRVEQFF. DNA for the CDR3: TGTGCCAGCAGTTCCAGGGTTGAGCAGTTCTTC.

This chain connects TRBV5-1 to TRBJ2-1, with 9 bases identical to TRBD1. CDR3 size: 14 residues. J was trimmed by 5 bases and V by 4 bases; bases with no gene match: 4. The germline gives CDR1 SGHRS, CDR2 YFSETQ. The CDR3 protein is CASSGTGSDNEQFF. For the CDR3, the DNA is TGCGCCAGCAGCGGGACAGGGTCAGACAATGAGCAGTTCTTC.

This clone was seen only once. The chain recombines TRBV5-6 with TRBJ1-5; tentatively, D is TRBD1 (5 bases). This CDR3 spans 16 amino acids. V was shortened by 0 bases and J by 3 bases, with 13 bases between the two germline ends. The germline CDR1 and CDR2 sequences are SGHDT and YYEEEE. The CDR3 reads CASSLGGDSDNQPQHF. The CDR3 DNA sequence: TGTGCCAGCAGCTTGGGAGGTGACAGTGACAATCAGCCCCAGCATTTT.

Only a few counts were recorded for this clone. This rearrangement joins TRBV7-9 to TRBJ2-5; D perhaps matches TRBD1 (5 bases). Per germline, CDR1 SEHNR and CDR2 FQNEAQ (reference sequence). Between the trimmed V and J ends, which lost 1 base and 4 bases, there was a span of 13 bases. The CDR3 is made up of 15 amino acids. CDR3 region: CASSLGRRRAETQYF. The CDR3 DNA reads TGTGCCAGCAGCTTAGGTCGTCGCAGGGCAGAGACCCAGTACTTC.

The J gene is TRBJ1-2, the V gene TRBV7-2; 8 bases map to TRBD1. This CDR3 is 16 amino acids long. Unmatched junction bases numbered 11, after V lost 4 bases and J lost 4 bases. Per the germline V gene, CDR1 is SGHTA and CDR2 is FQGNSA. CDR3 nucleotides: TGTGCCAGCAGCTCCGAGTGGCCAGGGGGCTCCTATGGCTACACCTTC. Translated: CASSSEWPGGSYGYTF.

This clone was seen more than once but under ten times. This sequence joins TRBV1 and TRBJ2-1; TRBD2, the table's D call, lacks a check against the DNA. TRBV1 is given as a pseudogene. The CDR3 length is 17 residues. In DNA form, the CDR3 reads TGCACCAGCAGCCAGCGATGGGGGGGCCCCTCCTACAATGAGCAGTTCTTC. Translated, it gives CTSSQRWGGPSYNEQFF.

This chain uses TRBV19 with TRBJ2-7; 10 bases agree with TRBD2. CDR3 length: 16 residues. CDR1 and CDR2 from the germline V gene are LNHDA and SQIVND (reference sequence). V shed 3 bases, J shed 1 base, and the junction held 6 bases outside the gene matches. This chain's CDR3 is CASSISGSGGSYEQYF. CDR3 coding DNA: TGTGCCAGTAGTATTTCGGGTAGCGGGGGGTCCTACGAGCAGTACTTC. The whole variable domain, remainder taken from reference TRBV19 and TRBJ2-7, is DGGITQSPKYLFRKEGQNVTLSCEQNLNHDAMYWYRQDPGQGLRLIYYSQIVNDFQKGDIAEGYSVSREKKESFPLTVTSAQKNPTAFYLCASSISGSGGSYEQYFGPGTRLTVT.

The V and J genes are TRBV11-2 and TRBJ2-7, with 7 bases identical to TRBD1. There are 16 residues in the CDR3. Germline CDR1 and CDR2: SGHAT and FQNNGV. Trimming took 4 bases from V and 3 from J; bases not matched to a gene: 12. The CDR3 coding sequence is TGTGCCAGCAGCTGGGGGACAGCTACTTTAAACTACGAGCAGTACTTC. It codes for CASSWGTATLNYEQYF.

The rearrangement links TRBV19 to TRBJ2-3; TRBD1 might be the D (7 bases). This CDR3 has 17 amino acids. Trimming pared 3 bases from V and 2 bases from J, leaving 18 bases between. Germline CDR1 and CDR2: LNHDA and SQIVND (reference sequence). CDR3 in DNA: TGTGCCAGTAGTATCTCAACTTCCAGGGGGGTCACAGATACGCAGTATTTT. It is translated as CASSISTSRGVTDTQYF.

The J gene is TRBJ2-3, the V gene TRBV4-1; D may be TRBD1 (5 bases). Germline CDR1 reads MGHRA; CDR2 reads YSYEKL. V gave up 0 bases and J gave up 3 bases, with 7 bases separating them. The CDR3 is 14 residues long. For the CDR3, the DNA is TGCGCCAGCAGCCAAGAGCCAGGGACAGATACGCAGTATTTT. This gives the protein CASSQEPGTDTQYF.

As DNA, the CDR3 is TGTGCCAGCTCACCAGGGTTAAGGGACACTGAAGCTTTCTTT. Its protein product is CASSPGLRDTEAFF. The chain uses TRBV5-6 and TRBJ1-1, with D maybe TRBD1 (5 bases). The CDR3 length is 14 residues. Germline V gene lookup returns CDR1 SGHDT and CDR2 YYEEEE. V lost 7 bases and J 3 bases, leaving 16 bases between the germline ends.

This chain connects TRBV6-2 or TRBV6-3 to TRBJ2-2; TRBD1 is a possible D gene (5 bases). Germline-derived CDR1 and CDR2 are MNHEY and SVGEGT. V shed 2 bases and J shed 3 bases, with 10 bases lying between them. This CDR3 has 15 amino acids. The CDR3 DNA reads TGTGCCAGCAGTTACCCCAGGGAAGACACCGGGGAGCTGTTTTTT. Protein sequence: CASSYPREDTGELFF.